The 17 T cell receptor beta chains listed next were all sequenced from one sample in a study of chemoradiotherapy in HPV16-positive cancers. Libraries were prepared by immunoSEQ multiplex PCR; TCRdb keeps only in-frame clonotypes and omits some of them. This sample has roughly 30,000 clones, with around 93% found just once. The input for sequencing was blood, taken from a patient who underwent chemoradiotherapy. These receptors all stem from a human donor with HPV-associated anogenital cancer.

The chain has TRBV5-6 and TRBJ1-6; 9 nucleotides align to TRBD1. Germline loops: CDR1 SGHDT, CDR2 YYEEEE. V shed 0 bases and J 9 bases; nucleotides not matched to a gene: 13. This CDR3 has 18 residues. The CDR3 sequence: CASSLDISRTGDFSPLHF. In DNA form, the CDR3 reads TGTGCCAGCAGCTTGGACATTTCGCGGACAGGGGATTTTTCACCCCTCCACTTT.

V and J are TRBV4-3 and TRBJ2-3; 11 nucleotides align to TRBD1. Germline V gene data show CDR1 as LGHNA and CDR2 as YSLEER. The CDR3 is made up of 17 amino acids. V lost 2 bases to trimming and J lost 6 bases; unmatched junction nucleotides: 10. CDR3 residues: CASSQSRDRGGADTQYF. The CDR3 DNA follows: TGCGCCAGCAGCCAATCCCGGGACAGGGGGGGCGCGGATACGCAGTATTTT.

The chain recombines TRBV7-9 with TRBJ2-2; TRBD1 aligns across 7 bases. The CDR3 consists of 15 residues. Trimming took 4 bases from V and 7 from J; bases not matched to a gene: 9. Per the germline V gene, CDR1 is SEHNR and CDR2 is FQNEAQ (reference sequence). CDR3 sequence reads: CASSSTGVLSGELFF. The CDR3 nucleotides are TGTGCCAGCAGCTCAACAGGGGTTCTAAGCGGGGAGCTGTTTTTT.

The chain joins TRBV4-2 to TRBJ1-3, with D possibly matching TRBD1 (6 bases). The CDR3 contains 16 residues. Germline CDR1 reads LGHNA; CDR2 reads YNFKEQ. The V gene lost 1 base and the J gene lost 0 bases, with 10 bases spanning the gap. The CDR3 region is CASSQGDRTSGNTIYF. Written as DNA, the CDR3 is TGTGCCAGCAGCCAAGGAGACAGGACCTCTGGAAACACCATATATTTT.

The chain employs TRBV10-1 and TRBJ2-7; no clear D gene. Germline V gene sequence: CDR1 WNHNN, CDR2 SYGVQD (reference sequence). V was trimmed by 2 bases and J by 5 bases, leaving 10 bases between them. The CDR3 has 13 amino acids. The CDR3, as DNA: TGCGCCAGCAGTGAGCCGGGTTACCACGAGCAGTACTTC. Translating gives CASSEPGYHEQYF.

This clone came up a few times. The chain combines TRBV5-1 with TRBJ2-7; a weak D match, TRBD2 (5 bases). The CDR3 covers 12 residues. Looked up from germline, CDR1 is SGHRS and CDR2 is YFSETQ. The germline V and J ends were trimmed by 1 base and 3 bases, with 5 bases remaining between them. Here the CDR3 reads CASSLSGYEQYF. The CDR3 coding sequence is TGCGCCAGCAGCTTGAGCGGCTACGAGCAGTACTTC. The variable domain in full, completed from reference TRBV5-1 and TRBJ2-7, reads KAGVTQTPRYLIKTRGQQVTLSCSPISGHRSVSWYQQTPGQGLQFLFEYFSETQRNKGNFPGRFSGRQFSNSRSEMNVSTLELGDSALYLCASSLSGYEQYFGPGTRLTVT.

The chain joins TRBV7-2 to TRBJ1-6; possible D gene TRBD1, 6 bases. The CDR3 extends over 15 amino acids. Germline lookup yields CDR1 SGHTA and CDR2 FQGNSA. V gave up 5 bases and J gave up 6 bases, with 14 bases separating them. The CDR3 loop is CASSPQGHPNSPLHF. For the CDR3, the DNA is TGTGCCAGCAGCCCACAGGGTCACCCTAATTCACCCCTCCACTTT.

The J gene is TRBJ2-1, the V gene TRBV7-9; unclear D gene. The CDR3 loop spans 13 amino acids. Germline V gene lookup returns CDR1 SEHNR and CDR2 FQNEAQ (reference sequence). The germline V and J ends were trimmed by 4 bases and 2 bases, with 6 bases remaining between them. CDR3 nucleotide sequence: TGTGCCAGCAGCTGGGGAACCTACAATGAGCAGTTCTTC. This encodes CASSWGTYNEQFF.

CDR3 sequence reads: CASSPRSSGTYNEQFF. The CDR3 DNA follows: TGCGCCAGCAGCCCCAGGTCTAGCGGGACGTACAATGAGCAGTTCTTC. J is TRBJ2-1 and V is TRBV4-1, with 9 bases identical to TRBD2. Unmatched junction bases numbered 8, after V lost 4 bases and J lost 4 bases. The CDR3 runs to 16 residues. CDR1 is MGHRA and CDR2 is YSYEKL in the germline V gene.

The DNA for the CDR3 is TGTGCCAGCAGCCAACGAGGCCGGCAGTACGAGCAGTACTTC. It is translated as CASSQRGRQYEQYF. This chain joins TRBV13 and TRBJ2-7; D remains ambiguous. Trimming cost V 5 bases and J 4 bases, with 15 bases left between them. Per the germline V gene, CDR1 is PRHDT and CDR2 is FYEKMQ (reference sequence). The CDR3 has 14 residues. Drawing the rest from reference TRBV13 and TRBJ2-7, the complete variable domain is AAGVIQSPRHLIKEKRETATLKCYPIPRHDTVYWYQQGPGQDPQFLISFYEKMQSDKGSIPDRFSAQQFSDYHSELNMSSLELGDSALYFCASSQRGRQYEQYFGPGTRLTVT.

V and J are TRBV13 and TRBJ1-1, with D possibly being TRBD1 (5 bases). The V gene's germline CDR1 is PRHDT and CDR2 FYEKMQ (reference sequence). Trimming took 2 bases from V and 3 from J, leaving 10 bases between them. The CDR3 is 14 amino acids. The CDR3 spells CASSLQGEDTEAFF. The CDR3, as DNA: TGTGCCAGCAGCTTACAGGGAGAGGACACTGAAGCTTTCTTT.

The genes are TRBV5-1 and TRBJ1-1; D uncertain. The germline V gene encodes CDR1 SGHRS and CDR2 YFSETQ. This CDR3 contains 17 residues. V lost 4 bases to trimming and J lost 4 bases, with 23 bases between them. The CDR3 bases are TGCGCCAGCAGCCAAGGACTCGGAGCCTTTATTGGCACTGAAGCTTTCTTT. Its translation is CASSQGLGAFIGTEAFF.

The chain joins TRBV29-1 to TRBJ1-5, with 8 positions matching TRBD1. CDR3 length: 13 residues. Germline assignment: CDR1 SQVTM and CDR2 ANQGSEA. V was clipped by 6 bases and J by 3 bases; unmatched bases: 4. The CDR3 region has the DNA TGCAGCGTCGAGACAGGGGACAATCAGCCCCAGCATTTT. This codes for CSVETGDNQPQHF.

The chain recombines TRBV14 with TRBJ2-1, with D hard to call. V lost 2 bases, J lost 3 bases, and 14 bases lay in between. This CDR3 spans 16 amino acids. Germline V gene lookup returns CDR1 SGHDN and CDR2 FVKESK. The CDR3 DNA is TGTGCCAGCAGCCAAAGAGTGACTCCTCTCTACAATGAGCAGTTCTTC. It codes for CASSQRVTPLYNEQFF.

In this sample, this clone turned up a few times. The CDR3: CASSQDWNQPQHF. The CDR3 DNA sequence: TGTGCCAGCAGCCAAGATTGGAATCAGCCCCAGCATTTT. This chain uses TRBV14 with TRBJ1-5, with D uncertain. The CDR3 contains 13 residues. V lost 0 bases and J 4 bases, leaving 4 bases between the germline ends. CDR1 and CDR2 (germline): SGHDN, FVKESK.

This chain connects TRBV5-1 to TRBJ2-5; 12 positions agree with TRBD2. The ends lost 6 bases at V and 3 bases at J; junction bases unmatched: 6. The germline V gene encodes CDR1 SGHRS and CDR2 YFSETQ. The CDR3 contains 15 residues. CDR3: CASKSTSGGEETQYF. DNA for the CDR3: TGCGCCAGCAAGTCGACTAGCGGGGGTGAAGAGACCCAGTACTTC.

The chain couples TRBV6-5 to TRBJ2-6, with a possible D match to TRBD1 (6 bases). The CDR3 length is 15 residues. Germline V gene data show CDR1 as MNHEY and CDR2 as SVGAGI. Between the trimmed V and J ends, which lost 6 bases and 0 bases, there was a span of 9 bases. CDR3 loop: CASRETGSGANVLTF. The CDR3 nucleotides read TGTGCCAGCAGGGAGACAGGCTCTGGGGCCAACGTCCTGACTTTC.